The present T cell receptor beta chain was sequenced within a study of cytomegalovirus exposure and HLA in healthy donors. Study conclusions and caveats: The classifier reportedly diagnosed cytomegalovirus status with high specificity and sensitivity. DRB1 had the most TCR associations and HLA-C the fewest, a later analysis found, with rates varying by HLA locus. Three CMV-associated chains proved CMV antigen-specific in vitro.

All the people who gave samples were healthy bone marrow donors. With 60 Vbeta and 13 Jbeta primers, the PCR was carried out. TCRdb keeps only in-frame clones here, not all; method: immunoSEQ multiplex PCR. The data contain 150,000 to 200,000 clones, roughly 65% of them singletons. The trim removed 4 bases at V and 8 bases at J, leaving 14 bases unmatched. Looked up from germline, CDR1 is LGHNA and CDR2 is YNFKEQ. The length of the CDR3 is 16 residues. In regard to this clone: Its antigen is unidentified.

Source material: PBMCs. This rearrangement joins TRBV4-2 to TRBJ1-2; 9 bases are shared with TRBD1. The TCR was taken from a man younger than 35 in good health and CMV-seropositive. This chain's CDR3 is CASSPDRTGAVRGYTF. The CDR3, as DNA: TGTGCCAGCAGCCCCGATCGGACAGGGGCGGTAAGAGGCTACACCTTC.